These 21 T cell receptor beta chains share one sample of origin, sequenced in a study of post-analysis software for immune sequencing data. No antigens are known for them. Notes on the study in general: Included in a set of several TRBV segments more frequent in patients than controls were TRBV5-6, TRBV5-1 and TRBV20-1.

The TCR beta cDNA libraries carried unique molecular identifiers. MiXCR, applied by TCRdb to the PCR reads, yields one record per CDR3 protein. The sample carries 750,000 to 950,000 distinct CDR3 sequences, about 53% recorded once. The sample comprised blood. The receptors here all came from a girl aged 10 to 17 with multiple sclerosis.

This clonotype was seen more than once but under ten times. The chain recombines TRBV14 with TRBJ2-5; perhaps TRBD2 as D (6 bases). Judging by the DNA end, TRBJ2-4 fits better; the J call may be wrong. Germline V lookup: CDR1 SGHDN, CDR2 FVKESK. The CDR3 has 16 amino acids. The CDR3 reads CASSLSSGLPPNIQYF. The CDR3 DNA is TGTGCCAGCAGCCTTTCTTCGGGACTTCCACCAAACATTCAGTACTTC.

V gene TRBV19 combines with J gene TRBJ2-1, with 12 nucleotides matching TRBD1. Unmatched junction bases numbered 8, after V lost 7 bases and J lost 7 bases. The CDR3 contains 15 residues. Germline V gene data show CDR1 as LNHDA and CDR2 as SQIVND (reference sequence). The DNA for the CDR3 is TGTGCCAGTAACCCGGGACAGGGGGCAGTGAATGAGCAGTTCTTC. This translates into CASNPGQGAVNEQFF.

This clonotype has more than one count but fewer than ten. The rearrangement joins TRBV5-1 to TRBJ1-2, with TRBD1 as a possible D gene (6 bases). V dropped 7 bases and J dropped 3 bases, with 10 bases sitting between them. The CDR3 is 12 amino acids. In germline, CDR1 is SGHRS, CDR2 YFSETQ. The CDR3 bases are TGCGCCAGCGGCCGGACAGACTATGGCTACACCTTC. As protein: CASGRTDYGYTF. Supplemented by reference TRBV5-1 and TRBJ1-2, the full variable domain reads KAGVTQTPRYLIKTRGQQVTLSCSPISGHRSVSWYQQTPGQGLQFLFEYFSETQRNKGNFPGRFSGRQFSNSRSEMNVSTLELGDSALYLCASGRTDYGYTFGSGTRLTVV.

The V and J genes are TRBV29-1 and TRBJ1-2; no clear D. The CDR3 is made up of 12 amino acids. V was clipped by 7 bases and J by 4 bases, with 13 bases between them. Germline V lookup: CDR1 SQVTM, CDR2 ANQGSEA. The CDR3 DNA is TGCAGCGCTGTTACCGCCGGCTATGGCTACACCTTC. It codes for CSAVTAGYGYTF.

The chain joins TRBV10-3 to TRBJ2-4; 9 positions match TRBD2. The V segment lost 3 bases and the J segment 15 bases; nucleotides outside the gene matches: 6. CDR3 size: 12 residues. Germline CDR1 and CDR2: ENHRY and SYGVKD. CDR3 bases: TGTGCCATCAGTGAAGGTAGCGGGGGTGGGTACTTC. It yields the protein CAISEGSGGGYF.

The gene calls are TRBV5-1 and TRBJ2-1, with 8 bases fitting TRBD2. J gave up 1 base and V 0 bases, and 21 bases lay outside the gene matches. Germline V gene sequence: CDR1 SGHRS, CDR2 YFSETQ. The CDR3 is made up of 22 amino acids. The CDR3: CASSLEAGAGGPFTRSYNEQFF. The CDR3 DNA sequence: TGCGCCAGCAGCTTGGAGGCTGGGGCGGGAGGCCCCTTTACCAGGTCCTACAATGAGCAGTTCTTC.

The chain carries TRBV29-1 and TRBJ2-1; D is perhaps TRBD2 (5 bases). The germline gives CDR1 SQVTM, CDR2 ANQGSEA. The CDR3 is made up of 13 amino acids. V lost 3 bases, J lost 1 base, and 7 bases lay in between. Written as DNA, the CDR3 is TGCAGCGTTGAGCGGGTATCCTACAATGAGCAGTTCTTC. As protein: CSVERVSYNEQFF.

In this sample, this clonotype turned up a few times. CDR3 residues: CASSVGQTATDTQYF. CDR3 nucleotide sequence: TGTGCCAGCAGCGTTGGACAGACGGCCACAGATACGCAGTATTTT. The V and J genes are TRBV9 and TRBJ2-3; maybe TRBD1 (6 bases). V shed 2 bases and J shed 2 bases, with 12 bases lying between them. The CDR3 consists of 15 residues. Germline lookup yields CDR1 SGDLS and CDR2 YYNGEE.

This clonotype was picked up a small number of times. The chain joins TRBV19 to TRBJ1-2, with a weak D call TRBD1 (5 bases). Trimming removed 6 bases from V and 8 bases from J, with 16 bases in between. The germline CDR1 and CDR2 sequences are LNHDA and SQIVND (reference sequence). This CDR3 spans 13 amino acids. The CDR3 sequence is CASRSDTGRGYTF. The CDR3, as DNA: TGTGCCAGTAGATCGGACACCGGCCGAGGCTACACCTTC.

The V and J genes are TRBV20-1 and TRBJ2-1, with 12 bases lining up with TRBD2. CDR1 is DFQATT and CDR2 is SNEGSKA in the germline V gene (reference sequence). The CDR3 runs to 14 residues. The V segment lost 7 bases and the J segment 8 bases; nucleotides outside the gene matches: 9. This CDR3 is CSVRTSGGLHEQFF. The CDR3 DNA reads as TGCAGTGTTCGAACTAGCGGGGGGCTCCATGAGCAGTTCTTC.

This chain connects TRBV6-1 to TRBJ2-1; no clear D. Germline V gene data show CDR1 as MNHNS and CDR2 as SASEGT. The length of the CDR3 is 16 residues. V lost 5 bases and J 8 bases, leaving 22 bases between the germline ends. This CDR3 reads CASSLTGSQVRDEQFF. CDR3 DNA: TGTGCCAGCAGTCTAACCGGGTCCCAGGTTCGCGATGAGCAGTTCTTC.

This clonotype was detected a few times. The chain is built from TRBV7-2 and TRBJ2-6; a possible D gene is TRBD1 (5 bases). The CDR3 loop spans 18 amino acids. V was trimmed by 1 base and J by 2 bases, leaving 15 bases between them. Germline lookup yields CDR1 SGHTA and CDR2 FQGNSA. CDR3 bases: TGTGCCAGCAGCTTAGGAAAAGGGGCTTTAACTGGGGCCAACGTCCTGACTTTC. It encodes CASSLGKGALTGANVLTF.

This chain joins TRBV12-3 or TRBV12-4 and TRBJ2-5, with 9 bases matching TRBD2. Trimming removed 8 bases from V and 2 bases from J; junction bases left unmatched: 6. CDR3 length: 14 amino acids. The CDR3, as DNA: TGTGCCAGCCTTGCTAGCGGGGATCAAGAGACCCAGTACTTC. It yields the protein CASLASGDQETQYF.

V and J are TRBV12-3 or TRBV12-4 and TRBJ2-7, with D perhaps being TRBD1 or TRBD2 (5 bases each). This CDR3 has 16 amino acids. V lost 6 bases, J lost 3 bases, and 21 bases lay in between. The CDR3 sequence: CASSFTPTGAYYEQYF. The DNA of the CDR3 is TGTGCCAGCAGCTTTACGCCAACCGGGGCGTACTACGAGCAGTACTTC.

This sequence joins TRBV28 and TRBJ2-7; D may correspond to TRBD1 or TRBD2 (5 bases each). This CDR3 comprises 16 residues. Trimming left V 1 base short and J 6 bases short, with 19 bases between. Germline CDR1 MDHEN, CDR2 SYDVKM. The CDR3 spells CASSLYPQGIRGEQYF. In DNA, the CDR3 is TGTGCCAGCAGTTTATATCCCCAGGGAATCCGGGGCGAGCAGTACTTC.

The table lists this clonotype with a few counts. V is TRBV5-1 and J is TRBJ2-1; 7 bases match TRBD2. The CDR3 runs to 16 residues. V shed 0 bases and J 3 bases; nucleotides not matched to a gene: 6. Germline CDR1 is SGHRS and CDR2 is YFSETQ. CDR3: CASSLGSGTYYNEQFF. In nucleotides, the CDR3 is TGCGCCAGCAGCTTGGGCAGCGGGACCTACTACAATGAGCAGTTCTTC.

The J gene is TRBJ1-1, the V gene TRBV12-3 or TRBV12-4; no clear D gene. The CDR3 length is 13 residues. Between the trimmed V and J ends, which lost 5 bases and 6 bases, there was a span of 13 bases. The CDR3 DNA is TGTGCCAGCAGTCCCCGTGGAAACGCTGAAGCTTTCTTT. Protein: CASSPRGNAEAFF.

The rearrangement uses TRBV20-1 and TRBJ1-2, with 9 bases fitting TRBD1. Germline CDR1 is DFQATT and CDR2 is SNEGSKA (reference sequence). The CDR3 is 16 amino acids. V was pared by 3 bases and J by 4 bases, with 12 bases of the junction left unmatched. The CDR3 loop is CSASGTGNPQLYGYTF. For the CDR3, the DNA is TGCAGTGCTAGCGGGACAGGGAACCCCCAGCTCTATGGCTACACCTTC.

The J gene is TRBJ2-5, the V gene TRBV5-1; TRBD2 aligns across 11 bases. The CDR3 has 18 amino acids. With V trimmed by 1 base and J by 4 bases, 12 bases remained unmatched. Per germline, CDR1 SGHRS and CDR2 YFSETQ. In nucleotides, the CDR3 is TGCGCCAGCAGCTTGAGGCTAGCGGGAGGCGTCGCGGGAGAGACCCAGTACTTC. This translates into CASSLRLAGGVAGETQYF.

The rearrangement links TRBV28 to TRBJ2-1; 11 bases fit TRBD2. CDR1 is MDHEN, CDR2 SYDVKM, per germline. CDR3 length: 15 amino acids. Trimming removed 10 bases from V and 4 bases from J; junction bases left unmatched: 9. The DNA for the CDR3 is TGTGCCACCCTCACTAGCGGGAGAGTATACAATGAGCAGTTCTTC. Translation gives CATLTSGRVYNEQFF. The variable domain in full, completed from reference TRBV28 and TRBJ2-1, reads DVKVTQSSRYLVKRTGEKVFLECVQDMDHENMFWYRQDPGLGLRLIYFSYDVKMKEKGDIPEGYSVSREKKERFSLILESASTNQTSMYLCATLTSGRVYNEQFFGPGTRLTVL.

CDR3 residues: CSVEAGGPSGEQYF. DNA for the CDR3: TGCAGCGTTGAAGCGGGAGGGCCCTCGGGTGAGCAGTACTTC. This chain connects TRBV29-1 to TRBJ2-4; 8 nucleotides line up with TRBD2. The CDR3 loop spans 14 amino acids. Germline V gene lookup returns CDR1 SQVTM and CDR2 ANQGSEA. V trimming: 1 base; J trimming: 13 bases; junction bases outside the gene matches: 12.